This T cell receptor beta chain was recorded in a study of T cells after yellow fever vaccination. CDR1 is SGHRS and CDR2 is YFSETQ in the germline V gene. The CDR3 extends over 13 amino acids. Trimming pared 0 bases from V and 6 bases from J, leaving 7 bases between. TCRdb redid the calling of the 5' RACE reads with MiXCR, one entry per CDR3 protein. The sample holds over 65,000 distinct CDR3 sequences; about an eighth are singletons and the top ten take under 30%. This clonotype was seen at least ten times. The chain couples TRBV5-1 to TRBJ2-4, with no clear D. The TCR sequence derives from a man aged 18-30 years who received the YFV17D yellow fever vaccine. Source: CD8+ T cells not binding an NS4B(214-222) dextramer, sorted from PBMCs, taken roughly 23 days after the first yellow fever vaccination. In nucleotides, the CDR3 is TGCGCCAGCAGCTTGGGTTGGACAAACATTCAGTACTTC. Protein sequence: CASSLGWTNIQYF.